This T cell receptor (beta chain) was identified in a study of blood T cell repertoires in COVID-19. Methods used by the authors: For nucleated cells, counts were estimated from reference gene primer amplification. Assay used: immunoSEQ multiplex PCR; TCRdb lists only in-frame clones, some missing. V and J calls and clone size are given by that table; D and trimming were obtained from the DNA. The sample lists 250,000 or so clones; around 83% were seen once. The V end was cut by 8 bases, the J end by 0 bases, with 8 bases between. This CDR3 region has 13 residues. The sequenced sample was PBMCs or T cells enriched from blood (not recorded which). This TCR derives from a woman between 45 and 65 years old who had been exposed to COVID-19. The genes are TRBV12-3 or TRBV12-4 and TRBJ2-4; no firm D call. Here the CDR3 reads CASLSLAKNIQYF. The CDR3 DNA sequence: TGTGCCAGCCTTTCTCTAGCCAAAAACATTCAGTACTTC.